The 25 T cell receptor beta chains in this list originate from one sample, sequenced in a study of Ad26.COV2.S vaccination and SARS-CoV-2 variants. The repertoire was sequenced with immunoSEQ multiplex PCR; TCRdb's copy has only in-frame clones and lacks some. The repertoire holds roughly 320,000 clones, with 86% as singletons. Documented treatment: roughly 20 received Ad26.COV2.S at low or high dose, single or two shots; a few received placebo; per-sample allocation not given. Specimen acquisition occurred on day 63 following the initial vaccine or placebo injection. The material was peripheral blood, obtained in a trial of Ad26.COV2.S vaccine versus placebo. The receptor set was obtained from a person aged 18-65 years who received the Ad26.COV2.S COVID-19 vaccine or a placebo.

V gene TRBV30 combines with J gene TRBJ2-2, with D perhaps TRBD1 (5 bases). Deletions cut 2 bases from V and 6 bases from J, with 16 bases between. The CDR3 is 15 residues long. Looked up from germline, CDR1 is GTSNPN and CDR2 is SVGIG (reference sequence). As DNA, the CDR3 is TGTGCCTGGAGTCTGAAAGGGGATTTAGCCGGGGAGCTGTTTTTT. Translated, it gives CAWSLKGDLAGELFF.

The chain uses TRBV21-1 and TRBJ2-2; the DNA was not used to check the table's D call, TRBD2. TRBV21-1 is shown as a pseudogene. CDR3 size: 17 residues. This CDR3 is CASSPGGGGQNTGELFF. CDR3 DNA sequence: TGTGCCAGCAGCCCCGGGGGCGGGGGGCAGAACACCGGGGAGCTGTTTTTT.

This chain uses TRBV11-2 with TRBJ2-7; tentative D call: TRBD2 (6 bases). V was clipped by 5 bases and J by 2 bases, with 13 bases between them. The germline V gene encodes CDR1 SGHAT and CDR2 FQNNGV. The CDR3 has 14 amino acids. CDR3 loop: CASSPPEGAYEQYF. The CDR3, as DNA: TGTGCCAGCAGCCCCCCGGAGGGAGCCTACGAGCAGTACTTC.

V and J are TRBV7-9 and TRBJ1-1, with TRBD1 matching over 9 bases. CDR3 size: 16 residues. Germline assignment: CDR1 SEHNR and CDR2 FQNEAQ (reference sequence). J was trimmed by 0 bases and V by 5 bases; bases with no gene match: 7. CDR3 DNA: TGTGCCAGCAGCGCTGCCAGGGACAGGGTGAACACTGAAGCTTTCTTT. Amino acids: CASSAARDRVNTEAFF. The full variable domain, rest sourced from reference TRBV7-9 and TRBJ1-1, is DTGVSQNPRHKITKRGQNVTFRCDPISEHNRLYWYRQTLGQGPEFLTYFQNEAQLEKSRLLSDRFSAERPKGSFSTLEIQRTEQGDSAMYLCASSAARDRVNTEAFFGQGTRLTVV.

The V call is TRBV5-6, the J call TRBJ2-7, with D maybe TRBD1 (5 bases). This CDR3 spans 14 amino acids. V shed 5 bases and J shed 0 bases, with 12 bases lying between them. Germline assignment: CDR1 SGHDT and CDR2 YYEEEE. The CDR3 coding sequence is TGTGCCAGCAGGCATCGACAGTCCTCCTACGAGCAGTACTTC. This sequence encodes CASRHRQSSYEQYF. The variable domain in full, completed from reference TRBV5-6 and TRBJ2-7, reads DAGVTQSPTHLIKTRGQQVTLRCSPKSGHDTVSWYQQALGQGPQFIFQYYEEEERQRGNFPDRFSGHQFPNYSSELNVNALLLGDSALYLCASRHRQSSYEQYFGPGTRLTVT.

CDR3 nucleotide sequence: TGCAGCGTTGTGGGTGAGACTAACTATGGCTACACCTTC. This codes for CSVVGETNYGYTF. V gene TRBV29-1 combines with J gene TRBJ1-2, with D unclear. This CDR3 has 13 residues. V lost 4 bases and J lost 0, with 9 bases in between. CDR1 and CDR2 from the germline V gene are SQVTM and ANQGSEA.

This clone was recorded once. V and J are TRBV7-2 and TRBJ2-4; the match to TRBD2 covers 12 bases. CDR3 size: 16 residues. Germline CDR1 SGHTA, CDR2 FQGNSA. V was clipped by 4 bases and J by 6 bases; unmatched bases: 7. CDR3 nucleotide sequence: TGTGCCAGCAGCTCCCCGACTAGCGGGGGCCTAAACATTCAGTACTTC. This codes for CASSSPTSGGLNIQYF.

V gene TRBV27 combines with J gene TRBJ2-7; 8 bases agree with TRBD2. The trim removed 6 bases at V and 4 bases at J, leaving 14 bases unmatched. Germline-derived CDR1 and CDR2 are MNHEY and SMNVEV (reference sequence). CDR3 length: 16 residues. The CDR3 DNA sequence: TGTGCCAGCAGCCCGCTCGACCTAGCGGGTCTGTACGAGCAGTACTTC. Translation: CASSPLDLAGLYEQYF.

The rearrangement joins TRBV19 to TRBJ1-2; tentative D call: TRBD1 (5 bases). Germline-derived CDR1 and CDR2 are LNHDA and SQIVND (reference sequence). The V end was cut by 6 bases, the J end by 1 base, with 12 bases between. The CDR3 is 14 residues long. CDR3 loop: CASRGPGSNYGYTF. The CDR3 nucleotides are TGTGCCAGTAGGGGGCCTGGCAGTAACTATGGCTACACCTTC. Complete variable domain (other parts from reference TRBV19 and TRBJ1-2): DGGITQSPKYLFRKEGQNVTLSCEQNLNHDAMYWYRQDPGQGLRLIYYSQIVNDFQKGDIAEGYSVSREKKESFPLTVTSAQKNPTAFYLCASRGPGSNYGYTFGSGTRLTVV.

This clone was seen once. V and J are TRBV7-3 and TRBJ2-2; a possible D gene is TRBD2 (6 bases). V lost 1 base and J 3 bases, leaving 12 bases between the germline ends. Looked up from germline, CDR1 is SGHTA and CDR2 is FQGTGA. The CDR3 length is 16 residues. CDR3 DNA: TGTGCCAGCAGCTTAAGGGACTTCCGGGACACCGGGGAGCTGTTTTTT. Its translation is CASSLRDFRDTGELFF.

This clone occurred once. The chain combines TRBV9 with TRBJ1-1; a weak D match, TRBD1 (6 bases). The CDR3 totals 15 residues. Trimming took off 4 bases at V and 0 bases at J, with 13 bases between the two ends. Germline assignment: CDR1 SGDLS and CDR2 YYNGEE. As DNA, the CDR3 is TGTGCCAGCAGCTTATCAGGGGTCATGAACACTGAAGCTTTCTTT. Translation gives CASSLSGVMNTEAFF.

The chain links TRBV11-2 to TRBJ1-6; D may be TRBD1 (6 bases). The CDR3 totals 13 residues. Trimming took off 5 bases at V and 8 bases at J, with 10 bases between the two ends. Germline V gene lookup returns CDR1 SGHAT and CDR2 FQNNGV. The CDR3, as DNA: TGTGCCAGCAGCCCTTACAGGGATTCACCCCTCCACTTT. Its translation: CASSPYRDSPLHF.

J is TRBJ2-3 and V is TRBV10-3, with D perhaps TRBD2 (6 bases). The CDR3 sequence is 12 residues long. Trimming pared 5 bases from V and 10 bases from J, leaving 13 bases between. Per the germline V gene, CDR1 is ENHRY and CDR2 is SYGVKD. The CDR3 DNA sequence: TGTGCCATCAGTCGACTAGTTGAAGCGCAGTATTTT. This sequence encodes CAISRLVEAQYF.

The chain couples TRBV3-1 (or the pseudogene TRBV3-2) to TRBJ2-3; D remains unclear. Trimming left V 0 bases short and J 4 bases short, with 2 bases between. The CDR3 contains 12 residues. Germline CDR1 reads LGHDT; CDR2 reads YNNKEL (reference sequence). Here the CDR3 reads CASSQDPDTQYF. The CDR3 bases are TGTGCCAGCAGCCAAGATCCAGATACGCAGTATTTT.

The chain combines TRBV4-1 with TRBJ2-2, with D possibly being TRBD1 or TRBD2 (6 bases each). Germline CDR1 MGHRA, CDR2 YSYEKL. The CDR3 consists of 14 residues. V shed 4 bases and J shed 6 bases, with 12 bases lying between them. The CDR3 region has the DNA TGCGCCAGCAGCCGTTCGGGGGCGGCCGGGGAGCTGTTTTTT. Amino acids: CASSRSGAAGELFF.

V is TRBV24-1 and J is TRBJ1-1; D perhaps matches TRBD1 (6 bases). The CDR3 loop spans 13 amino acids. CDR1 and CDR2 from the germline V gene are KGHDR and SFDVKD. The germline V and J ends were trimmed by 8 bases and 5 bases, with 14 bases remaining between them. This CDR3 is CATTPRGYTEAFF. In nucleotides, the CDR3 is TGTGCCACCACACCCAGGGGATATACTGAAGCTTTCTTT.

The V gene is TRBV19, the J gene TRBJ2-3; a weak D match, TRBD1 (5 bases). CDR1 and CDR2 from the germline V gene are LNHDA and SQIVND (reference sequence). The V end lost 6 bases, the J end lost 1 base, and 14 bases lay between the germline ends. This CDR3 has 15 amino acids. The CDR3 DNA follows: TGTGCCAGTAGGATAATAGACAGACGCACAGATACGCAGTATTTT. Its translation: CASRIIDRRTDTQYF.

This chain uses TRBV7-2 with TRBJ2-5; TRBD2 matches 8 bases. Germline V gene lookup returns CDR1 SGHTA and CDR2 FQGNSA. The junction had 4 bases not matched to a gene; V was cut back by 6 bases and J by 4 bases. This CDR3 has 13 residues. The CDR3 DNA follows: TGTGCCAGCAGAGCGGGGGTTCCAGAGACCCAGTACTTC. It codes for CASRAGVPETQYF.

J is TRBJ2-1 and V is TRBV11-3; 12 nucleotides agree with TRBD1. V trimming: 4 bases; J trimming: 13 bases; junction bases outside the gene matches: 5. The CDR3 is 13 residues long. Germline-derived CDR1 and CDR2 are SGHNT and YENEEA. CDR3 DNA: TGTGCCAGCAGCTGGGGACAGGGGGCGCGTCAGTTCTTC. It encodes CASSWGQGARQFF.

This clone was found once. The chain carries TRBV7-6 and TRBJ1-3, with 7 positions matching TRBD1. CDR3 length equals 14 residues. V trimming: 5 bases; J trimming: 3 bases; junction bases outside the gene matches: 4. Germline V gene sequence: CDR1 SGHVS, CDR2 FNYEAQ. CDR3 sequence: CASSPGGVGNTIYF. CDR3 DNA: TGTGCCAGCAGCCCAGGGGGGGTTGGAAACACCATATATTTT.

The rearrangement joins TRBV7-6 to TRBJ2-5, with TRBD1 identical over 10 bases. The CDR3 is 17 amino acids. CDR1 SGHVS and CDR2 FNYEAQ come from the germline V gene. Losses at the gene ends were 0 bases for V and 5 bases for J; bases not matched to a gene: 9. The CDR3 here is CASSLAQKGTGVETQYF. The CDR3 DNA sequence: TGTGCCAGCAGCTTAGCCCAAAAGGGGACAGGGGTTGAGACCCAGTACTTC.

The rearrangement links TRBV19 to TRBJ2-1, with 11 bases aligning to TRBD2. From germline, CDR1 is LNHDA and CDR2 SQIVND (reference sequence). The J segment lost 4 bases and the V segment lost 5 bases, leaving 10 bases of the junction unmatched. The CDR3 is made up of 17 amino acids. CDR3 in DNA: TGTGCCAGTAGTCCTAGAGTAGCGGGGGGGTCTTACAATGAGCAGTTCTTC. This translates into CASSPRVAGGSYNEQFF.

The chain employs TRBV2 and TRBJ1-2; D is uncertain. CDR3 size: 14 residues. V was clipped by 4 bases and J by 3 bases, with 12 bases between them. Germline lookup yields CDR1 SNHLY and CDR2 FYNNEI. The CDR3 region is CASSVRVEYYGYTF. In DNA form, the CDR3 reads TGTGCCAGCAGTGTAAGGGTGGAGTACTATGGCTACACCTTC. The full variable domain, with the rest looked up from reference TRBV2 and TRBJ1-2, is EPEVTQTPSHQVTQMGQEVILRCVPISNHLYFYWYRQILGQKVEFLVSFYNNEISEKSEIFDDQFSVERPDGSNFTLKIRSTKLEDSAMYFCASSVRVEYYGYTFGSGTRLTVV.

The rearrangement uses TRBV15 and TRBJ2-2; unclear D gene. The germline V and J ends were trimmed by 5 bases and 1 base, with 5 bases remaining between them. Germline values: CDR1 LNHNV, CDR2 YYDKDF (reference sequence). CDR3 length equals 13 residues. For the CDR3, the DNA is TGTGCCACCAGCGCAGGGAACACCGGGGAGCTGTTTTTT. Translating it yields CATSAGNTGELFF.

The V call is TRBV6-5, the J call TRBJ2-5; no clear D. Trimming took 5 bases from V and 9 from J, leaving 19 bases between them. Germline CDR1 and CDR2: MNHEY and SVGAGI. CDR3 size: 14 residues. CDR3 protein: CASSTTDLRSSQYF. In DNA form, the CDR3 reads TGTGCCAGCAGTACCACTGATCTTAGGAGTTCCCAGTACTTC.